Sequencing of this T cell receptor beta chain was carried out in a study of sequential checkpoint blockade in melanoma. Turning to the study itself: DNA from 91 pretreatment tumor samples underwent TCRβ immunosequencing.

Comments on this clone: The antigen is not known.

Study results and caveats: For nivolumab-first patients, baseline tumor clonality was associated with response. T-cell fraction and clonality followed PD-L1 and CD8+ counts, not mutational load.

Treatment meaning: randomized to nivolumab then ipilimumab (arm A) or the reverse (arm B). None of the patients previously received DNA-damaging chemotherapy. The table came from immunoSEQ multiplex PCR; TCRdb's copy has only in-frame clones and leaves some out. The sample shows under 6,500 clones, around 26% of them seen only once. There are 13 residues in the CDR3. The V end was cut by 3 bases, the J end by 6 bases, with 12 bases between. Germline V gene data show CDR1 as LNHDA and CDR2 as SQIVND (reference sequence). The V gene is TRBV19, the J gene TRBJ2-7; tentatively, D is TRBD1 or TRBD2 (5 bases each). The starting material was tumor tissue (inferred from file names), obtained from a patient given nivolumab and ipilimumab in sequence. The source of this sequence is a human donor with melanoma. The CDR3 loop reads CASSILGDGEQYF. CDR3 nucleotide sequence: TGTGCCAGTAGTATCTTGGGGGACGGCGAGCAGTACTTC.